This entry is about one T cell receptor (beta chain). Its antigen is not identified. cDNA molecules carried unique molecular identifiers, and template switching added a universal primer site. TCRdb redid the calling of the 5' RACE reads with MiXCR, one entry per CDR3 protein. This sample has 500,000 to 550,000 distinct CDR3 sequences, with around 24% found just once. The data were taken from a study of identical twins. Study-wide results and caveats: Models underestimated out-of-frame TCR alpha sharing in monozygotic twins. Clonotypes of the beta chain that were abundant in cord blood carried fewer insertions (memory repertoires showed none). Donors were not followed over many years; analysis was cross-sectional.

The germline V gene has CDR1 SGHRS and CDR2 YFSETQ. This CDR3 contains 14 residues. Trimming took off 7 bases at V and 2 bases at J, with 13 bases between the two ends. These same records also appear under a second study, on yellow fever vaccine responses in identical twins.

The receptor's source is a woman between 18 and 29 years old in good health. The chain employs TRBV5-1 and TRBJ2-1; perhaps TRBD1 as D (5 bases). Sample: CD4+ T cells sorted from blood. The CDR3, as DNA: TGCGCCAGCGGCGACAGTCCACCCTACAATGAGCAGTTCTTC. Amino acid sequence: CASGDSPPYNEQFF. Full variable domain (rest looked up from reference TRBV5-1 and TRBJ2-1): KAGVTQTPRYLIKTRGQQVTLSCSPISGHRSVSWYQQTPGQGLQFLFEYFSETQRNKGNFPGRFSGRQFSNSRSEMNVSTLELGDSALYLCASGDSPPYNEQFFGPGTRLTVL.